The sequence of this T cell receptor beta chain was determined in a study of chronic HIV infection and antiretroviral therapy (dated by TCRdb to between 2014 and 2017). Library preparation employed 5' RACE. Instrument used: Illumina MiSeq. TCRdb applied fastp at Q25 and MiXCR to the public reads, then kept only in-frame beta chains. Rows are combined by CDR3 protein, so each entry shows the most common genes and DNA. Recorded for this sample are some 46,000 distinct CDR3 sequences; about 18% of them occurred a single time. The ten top clones hold 2.8% of the sample. Note on this clonotype: Its specific antigen is unknown. Within one base of it there is no much larger clone, and no base qualities were kept.

The CDR3 starts with the cysteine, ends with the phenylalanine, and has 14 residues. Kept here is only the CDR3 DNA, which spans 42 bases and is read in frame from base 1. V sheds 10 bases and J sheds 0 bases, leaving 13 bases between their ends. This TCR was recovered from an adult who had HIV and had not received antiretroviral therapy, or was an uninfected healthy control (not recorded which). The sample comprised peripheral blood. The chain couples TRBV12-3 or TRBV12-4 to TRBJ2-1, with the D gene uncertain. CDR3 sequence: CATDQADSYNEQFF. DNA sequence: TGTGCCACCGACCAGGCTGACTCCTACAATGAGCAGTTCTTC.